The present entry profiles one T cell receptor beta chain with its context. This clonotype has ten or more counts. Its recognized antigen is unknown. No qualities accompany the bases; no much larger clone lies one base away. As encoded in the germline V gene, CDR1 is ENHRY while CDR2 is SYGVKD. Trimming takes 4 bases off V and 5 bases off J; junction bases not matched to a gene: 7. The CDR3 measures 16 amino acids from cysteine to phenylalanine. The DNA shown is the 48-base CDR3, in frame from base 1. The reads were generated on an Illumina HiSeq 2500. Quantitative 5'-RACE with molecular barcodes was the method used to prepare the TCR beta libraries. As for the original processing: To identify disease-linked TCR variants, a new computational method was used, one built on a probabilistic model of VDJ rearrangement. The raw public reads went through TCRdb reprocessing: fastp at Q25, MiXCR clone calling, in-frame beta chains kept. For every CDR3 protein sequence, its rows merge into one entry that carries the most common genes and DNA. TCRdb, not the authors, supplied the V and J calls. The sample table contains about 460,000 distinct CDR3 sequences; only one count was recorded for 5.3% of them. 3% to 4% of the sample belongs to the ten largest clones.

This sample is part of a study of CD8 T cells in ankylosing spondylitis (TCRdb year 2017). About the full investigation: T cell receptor beta repertoires were profiled in healthy donors and ankylosing spondylitis patients so that disease-linked TCR variants could be found. The whole study cohort included over a hundred healthy donors and roughly 24 ankylosing spondylitis patients. Peripheral blood was sampled, and synovial fluid was additionally collected from ankylosing spondylitis patients. On the study overall, not on this receptor specifically: According to the report, matched synovial fluid samples from ankylosing spondylitis patients were significantly enriched for the disease-linked clones. Blood from ankylosing spondylitis patients appeared to be characterized by a TCR beta motif made up of several highly homologous amino acid variants. Some motif variants had previously been reported in the synovial fluid and blood of reactive arthritis patients, which suggests shared mechanisms of disease initiation. A CD8+ phenotype was shown by the disease-linked clones, which were found at relatively low frequencies in peripheral blood.

The V and J genes are TRBV10-3 and TRBJ2-1; 11 bases in between match TRBD2. The TCR sequence derives from a male donor with ankylosing spondylitis. The source material was blood, either unsorted or a sorted T cell fraction (not recorded which). The sequenced DNA: TGTGCCATCAGTGGGACGCTAGCGGGGGGTCACAATGAGCAGTTCTTC. It translates to CAISGTLAGGHNEQFF.